This TCR beta chain was identified during a study of T cells after yellow fever vaccination. Study at large: Researchers used SMART-Seq v4 Ultra Low Input to prepare fractions that had low cell numbers.

This CDR3 has 14 residues. The germline V and J ends were trimmed by 0 bases and 6 bases, with 12 bases remaining between them. Germline lookup yields CDR1 MNHNY and CDR2 SVGAGI (reference sequence). This clonotype has more than one count but fewer than ten. The antigen is not known. TCRdb called the 5' RACE reads again in MiXCR, with one record for every CDR3 protein. The profile covers hundreds of thousands of distinct CDR3 sequences, with around 13% appearing a single time and about 3% taken by the ten largest. Overall study findings and caveats: Though weaker, the secondary response peaked faster, on day 5 versus 15.

V usage is TRBV6-6 and J usage is TRBJ2-7; TRBD1 or TRBD2 may be the D gene (6 bases each). The receptor comes from a man aged 18 to 30 who received the YFV17D yellow fever vaccine. The source material was CD4+ T cells sorted from PBMCs, sampled 15 days after the yellow fever booster vaccination. CDR3 in DNA: TGTGCCAGCAGTTACTCGAACGGGGGCTCCGAGCAGTACGTC. This sequence encodes CASSYSNGGSEQYV.